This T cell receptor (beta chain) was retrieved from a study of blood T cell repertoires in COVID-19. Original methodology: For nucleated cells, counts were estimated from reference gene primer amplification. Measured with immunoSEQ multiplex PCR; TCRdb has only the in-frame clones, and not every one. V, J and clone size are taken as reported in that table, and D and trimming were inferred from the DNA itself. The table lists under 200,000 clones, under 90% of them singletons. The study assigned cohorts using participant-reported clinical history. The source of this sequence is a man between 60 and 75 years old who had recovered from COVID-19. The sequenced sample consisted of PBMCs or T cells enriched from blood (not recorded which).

DNA for the CDR3: TGCGCCAGCAGCTTGTCAGGTGTAGACGAGCAGTACTTC. Protein: CASSLSGVDEQYF. This chain joins TRBV5-1 and TRBJ2-7; D is ambiguous. The germline V gene encodes CDR1 SGHRS and CDR2 YFSETQ. Trimming took 1 base from V and 5 from J, leaving 10 bases between them. This CDR3 is built from 13 residues.